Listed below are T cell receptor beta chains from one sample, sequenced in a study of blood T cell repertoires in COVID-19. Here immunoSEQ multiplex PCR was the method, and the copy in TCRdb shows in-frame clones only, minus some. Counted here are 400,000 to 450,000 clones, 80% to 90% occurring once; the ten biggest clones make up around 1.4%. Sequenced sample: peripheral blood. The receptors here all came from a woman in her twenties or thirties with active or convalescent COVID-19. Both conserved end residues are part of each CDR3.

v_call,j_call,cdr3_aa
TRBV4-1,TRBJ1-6,CASSLFWEGGYNSPLHF
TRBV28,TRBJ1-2,CASSFNLGDSTDYGYTF
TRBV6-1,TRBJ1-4,CASSEEGLQLFF
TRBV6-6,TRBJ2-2,CASSPRGLAANTGELFF
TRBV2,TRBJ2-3,CASSYPPRLAGVSTDTQYF
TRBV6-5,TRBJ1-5,CATGQANQPQHF
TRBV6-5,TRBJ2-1,CASSRTSGGLYEQFF
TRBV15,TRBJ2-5,CATSREDQGWETQYF
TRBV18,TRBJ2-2,CASSPPSGGTGELFF
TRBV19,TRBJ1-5,CASNGRDTYQPQHF
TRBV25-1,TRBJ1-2,CASSEGGGQSYGYTF
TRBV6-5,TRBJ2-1,CASKLTGLASEQFF